The 25 T cell receptor beta chains below come from one sample, sequenced in a study of radiation and T cells in renal cell carcinoma. The time point denotes: blood 4 weeks post-SBRT, at nephrectomy. This sample's treatment: 15 Gy SBRT to primary tumor, nephrectomy 4 weeks later. Assay: immunoSEQ multiplex PCR; the TCRdb copy retains only in-frame clones and omits some. This repertoire shows more than 120,000 clones, 75% to 90% found once; its top ten account for less than 20%. The sequences come from blood, collected from a patient whose treatment included radiotherapy and nephrectomy. These receptors originate from a woman in her forties or fifties with renal cell carcinoma.

This rearrangement joins TRBV5-6 to TRBJ2-5; TRBD1 might be the D (5 bases). The CDR3 has 14 residues. Trimming took 4 bases from V and 5 from J, leaving 15 bases between them. CDR1 and CDR2 from the germline V gene are SGHDT and YYEEEE. The DNA for the CDR3 is TGTGCCAGCAGCCAGATAGGGGCGCGGGAGACCCAGTACTTC. This codes for CASSQIGARETQYF.

The chain employs TRBV23-1 and TRBJ1-6; TRBD1 agrees at 7 bases. TRBV23-1 is designated an ORF whose function remains uncertain. The V and J ends lost 11 bases and 10 bases, in that order; junction bases with no gene match: 17. CDR3 length: 15 residues. The CDR3 is CAQDPRGVNHSPLHF. CDR3 nucleotide sequence: TGCGCCCAGGACCCCAGGGGGGTAAATCACTCACCCCTCCACTTT.

V usage is TRBV9 and J usage is TRBJ2-7, with no clear D. V lost 5 bases, J lost 9 bases, and 6 bases lay in between. In germline, CDR1 is SGDLS, CDR2 YYNGEE. The CDR3 spans 9 residues. CDR3 protein: CASRGLQYF. Here the CDR3 DNA reads TGTGCCAGCAGGGGCTTGCAGTACTTC.

V gene TRBV7-2 combines with J gene TRBJ2-7; 10 bases align to TRBD2. CDR1 is SGHTA, CDR2 FQGNSA, per germline. The CDR3 covers 16 residues. Germline trimming cut 7 bases from V and 1 base from J; bases unmatched to any gene: 10. The CDR3 nucleotides are TGTGCCAGCACCATACATATACTAGCGGGATCCTACGAGCAGTACTTC. It yields the protein CASTIHILAGSYEQYF.

This chain connects TRBV6-4 to TRBJ1-6, with 9 bases matching TRBD1. V trimming: 4 bases; J trimming: 6 bases; junction bases outside the gene matches: 10. Germline values: CDR1 MRHNA, CDR2 SNTAGT. The CDR3 extends over 17 amino acids. The DNA for the CDR3 is TGTGCCAGCAGTGCCACTCCGGGACAGGGAACTAATTCACCCCTCCACTTT. As protein: CASSATPGQGTNSPLHF.

V is TRBV7-9 and J is TRBJ1-4, with D maybe TRBD1 (5 bases). V was clipped by 2 bases and J by 7 bases, with 14 bases between them. The germline V gene encodes CDR1 SEHNR and CDR2 FQNEAQ (reference sequence). The CDR3 length is 15 residues. This CDR3 reads CASSLKGLQGEKLFF. The CDR3 region has the DNA TGTGCCAGCAGCTTAAAGGGTCTCCAGGGTGAAAAACTGTTTTTT.

The rearrangement joins TRBV2 to TRBJ1-5; possibly TRBD1 for D (6 bases). Germline CDR1 is SNHLY and CDR2 is FYNNEI. The CDR3 consists of 14 residues. V gave up 5 bases and J gave up 3 bases, with 11 bases separating them. The CDR3 region is CASSIQGTNQPQHF. CDR3 bases: TGTGCCAGCAGTATACAGGGTACCAATCAGCCCCAGCATTTT.

This chain links TRBV18 with TRBJ2-1; no definite D call. This CDR3 contains 13 residues. V was trimmed by 0 bases and J by 13 bases, leaving 13 bases between them. Germline values: CDR1 KGHSH, CDR2 LQKENI. DNA for the CDR3: TGTGCCAGCTCACCACCGATTTCCCAGAGACAGTTCTTC. Amino acid sequence: CASSPPISQRQFF.

The V gene is TRBV13, the J gene TRBJ1-2; TRBD1 matches at 7 bases. The germline CDR1 and CDR2 sequences are PRHDT and FYEKMQ (reference sequence). Trimming cost V 5 bases and J 4 bases; bases outside gene matches: 10. This CDR3 contains 15 residues. The CDR3 DNA is TGTGCCAGCAGCCATCCTATACAGGGGAGCTATGGCTACACCTTC. This gives the protein CASSHPIQGSYGYTF. Combining the CDR3 with reference TRBV13 and TRBJ1-2 gives the whole variable domain AAGVIQSPRHLIKEKRETATLKCYPIPRHDTVYWYQQGPGQDPQFLISFYEKMQSDKGSIPDRFSAQQFSDYHSELNMSSLELGDSALYFCASSHPIQGSYGYTFGSGTRLTVV.

Of note for this clone: In the same sample, other DNA sequences code for this CDR3. The genes are TRBV9 and TRBJ2-2; no definite D call. Trimming pared 2 bases from V and 7 bases from J, leaving 9 bases between. CDR1 SGDLS and CDR2 YYNGEE come from the germline V gene. The CDR3 extends over 13 amino acids. CDR3 region: CASSVELRGELFF. For the CDR3, the DNA is TGTGCCAGCAGCGTGGAACTACGCGGGGAGCTGTTTTTT.

J is TRBJ2-5 and V is TRBV19; D is uncertain. V gave up 4 bases and J gave up 1 base, with 10 bases separating them. CDR1 is LNHDA and CDR2 is SQIVND in the germline V gene (reference sequence). The CDR3 is 14 amino acids. This chain's CDR3 is CASSSLELQETQYF. CDR3 nucleotide sequence: TGTGCCAGTAGTAGCCTAGAGCTCCAAGAGACCCAGTACTTC.

The chain carries TRBV12-5 and TRBJ2-2; D ambiguous. In germline, CDR1 is LGHNT, CDR2 FRNRAP. V was trimmed by 1 base and J by 4 bases, leaving 4 bases between them. CDR3 size: 13 residues. In DNA form, the CDR3 reads TGTGCTAGTGGTTTGGGGATCACCGGGGAGCTGTTTTTT. Amino acid sequence: CASGLGITGELFF.

The chain carries TRBV5-1 and TRBJ2-2; no reliable D call. This CDR3 is 14 amino acids long. The V gene's germline CDR1 is SGHRS and CDR2 YFSETQ. V was shortened by 2 bases and J by 3 bases, with 8 bases between the two germline ends. The DNA for the CDR3 is TGCGCCAGCAGCTTAATCTCGGACACCGGGGAGCTGTTTTTT. Its protein is CASSLISDTGELFF.

The J gene is TRBJ1-2, the V gene TRBV18, with D possibly TRBD1 on 6 matching bases. CDR1 is KGHSH, CDR2 LQKENI, per germline. With 0 bases removed from V and 7 bases from J, the gap between germline ends came to 12 bases. The CDR3 is made up of 14 amino acids. The CDR3, as DNA: TGTGCCAGCTCACCACCGTCAGGGGCTAGTGGCTACACCTTC. Translating gives CASSPPSGASGYTF.

J is TRBJ1-6 and V is TRBV9; no clear D. Deletions cut 2 bases from V and 9 bases from J, with 15 bases between. Per the germline V gene, CDR1 is SGDLS and CDR2 is YYNGEE. The CDR3 totals 15 residues. CDR3 in DNA: TGTGCCAGCAGCGTCGACACGGCCCAGATTTCACCCCTCCACTTT. The encoded protein is CASSVDTAQISPLHF.

The V and J genes are TRBV19 and TRBJ2-7; 10 bases map to TRBD1. J gave up 7 bases and V 4 bases, and 10 bases lay outside the gene matches. CDR1 is LNHDA, CDR2 SQIVND, per germline (reference sequence). The CDR3 contains 15 residues. As DNA, the CDR3 is TGTGCCAGTAGTACCGGGACAGGGGCGGCGGGAGAGCAGTACTTC. Translated, it gives CASSTGTGAAGEQYF.

The chain joins TRBV28 to TRBJ1-3; 7 bases line up with TRBD1. This CDR3 contains 16 residues. Germline assignment: CDR1 MDHEN and CDR2 SYDVKM. Trimming cost V 2 bases and J 4 bases; bases outside gene matches: 8. The CDR3 spells CASSLRPTGRGNTIYF. The CDR3 DNA reads TGTGCCAGCAGTTTAAGGCCGACAGGGAGGGGAAACACCATATATTTT.

This sequence joins TRBV29-1 and TRBJ2-5; either TRBD1 or TRBD2 may fit D (6 bases each). With 4 bases removed from V and 5 bases from J, the gap between germline ends came to 17 bases. Germline lookup yields CDR1 SQVTM and CDR2 ANQGSEA. CDR3 length equals 14 residues. CDR3 in DNA: TGCAGCGTTGCTACCACCGGGGGCAGGGAGACCCAGTACTTC. Protein: CSVATTGGRETQYF.

The CDR3 loop reads CAISERVQGGNSPLHF. The CDR3, as DNA: TGTGCCATCAGTGAGAGGGTACAGGGGGGCAATTCACCCCTCCACTTT. The V and J genes are TRBV10-3 and TRBJ1-6; 8 bases fit TRBD1. CDR1 ENHRY and CDR2 SYGVKD come from the germline V gene. V was pared by 2 bases and J by 7 bases, with 7 bases of the junction left unmatched. This CDR3 contains 16 residues.

This chain joins TRBV6-5 and TRBJ2-5; TRBD1 or TRBD2 may be the D gene (7 bases each). The CDR3 runs to 14 residues. V lost 5 bases and J 4 bases, leaving 14 bases between the germline ends. CDR1 is MNHEY, CDR2 SVGAGI, per germline. The CDR3 nucleotides read TGTGCCAGCAGTCAGGGGGGGGGTAGAGAGACCCAGTACTTC. It codes for CASSQGGGRETQYF.

V and J are TRBV6-6 and TRBJ1-5, with D unclear. Trimming removed 0 bases at V and 9 bases at J, with 12 bases between. Germline CDR1 MNHNY, CDR2 SVGAGI (reference sequence). The CDR3 extends over 14 amino acids. This chain's CDR3 is CASSYSGDSPPQHF. The CDR3 bases are TGTGCCAGCAGTTACTCGGGAGATAGTCCGCCCCAGCATTTT.

On this clone: Other DNA variants within this sample encode the same CDR3. The chain employs TRBV6-1 and TRBJ1-1, with D perhaps matching TRBD1 (6 bases). Trimming shortened V by 4 bases and J by 1 base, and 7 bases separated the two germline ends. CDR1 is MNHNS, CDR2 SASEGT, per germline. The CDR3 length is 13 residues. This chain's CDR3 is CASSATGNTEAFF. DNA of the CDR3: TGTGCCAGCAGTGCGACAGGGAACACTGAAGCTTTCTTT.

The V and J genes are TRBV4-3 and TRBJ1-6; D is ambiguous. CDR3 length: 16 amino acids. V shed 1 base and J shed 5 bases, with 12 bases lying between them. CDR1 LGHNA and CDR2 YSLEER come from the germline V gene. The CDR3 protein is CASSQVRDPNNSPLHF. In DNA, the CDR3 is TGCGCCAGCAGCCAAGTCCGAGACCCTAATAATTCACCCCTCCACTTT.

This clone was detected once. V usage is TRBV7-9 and J usage is TRBJ2-7; D not certain. The CDR3 runs 16 residues. V dropped 2 bases and J dropped 4 bases, with 18 bases sitting between them. CDR1 and CDR2 (germline): SEHNR, FQNEAQ (reference sequence). The CDR3 is CASSLPTAPMGYEQYF. The CDR3 coding sequence is TGTGCCAGCAGCTTACCTACAGCACCGATGGGTTACGAGCAGTACTTC.

The chain uses TRBV5-4 and TRBJ1-2; D is unresolved. Germline CDR1 SGHNT, CDR2 YYREEE (reference sequence). With 0 bases removed from V and 1 base from J, the gap between germline ends came to 7 bases. The CDR3 runs 14 residues. The CDR3 loop reads CASSLDTDNYGYTF. In DNA form, the CDR3 reads TGTGCCAGCAGCTTGGACACCGATAACTATGGCTACACCTTC.